A selection of T cell receptor beta chains follows, all from one sample in a study of CD8+ T cells in alopecia areata. Clones were read by immunoSEQ multiplex PCR, and TCRdb kept only the in-frame ones, dropping some. The table includes roughly 5,100 clones, approximately 90% detected once. Sample: skin, taken at week 4, from a patient treated with tofacitinib. The source is a human donor with alopecia areata. Both conserved end residues are part of each CDR3. Each record gives: J gene, V gene, D gene, clone size, CDR3 DNA, CDR3 protein. D genes are given only for firm matches. Rows may omit the clone size; those that give it use once, few, many or a size class.

TRBJ2-6 TRBV10-3 NA NA TGTGCCATCAGTGACCCAAGCTCTGGGGCCAACGTCCTGACTTTC CAISDPSSGANVLTF
TRBJ1-2 TRBV10-3 NA NA TGTGCCATCAGTGAGTTCCAGGGGATTTCTGCTGGCTACACCTTC CAISEFQGISAGYTF
TRBJ1-1 TRBV27 NA NA TGTGCCAGCAGTCTGACGTCCCCAGGGGAAGCTTTCTTT CASSLTSPGEAFF
TRBJ1-2 TRBV6-1 NA NA TGTGCCAGCAGTGAACTGGGAGGGGATGATGGCTACACCTTC CASSELGGDDGYTF
TRBJ1-2 TRBV5-1 NA NA TGCGCCAGCAGCTTGGCCTTGGACAGTGCCTGCACCTTC CASSLALDSACTF
TRBJ2-3 TRBV9 TRBD2 NA TGTGCCAGCCGATCGGCCGGGGCTAGCGGGAAGGATACGCAGTATTTT CASRSAGASGKDTQYF
TRBJ2-4 TRBV5-5 NA NA TGTGCCAGCAGCTTGAAACAGGGATGGGACAAAAACATTCAGTACTTC CASSLKQGWDKNIQYF
TRBJ2-3 TRBV30 NA NA TGTGCCTGGAGTGTACTGTTAGGGGTTCGGACAGATACGCAGTATTTT CAWSVLLGVRTDTQYF
TRBJ2-3 TRBV2 NA hyperexpanded TGTGCCAGCAGTGACCGGGCCTCGGGGGATACGCAGTATTTT CASSDRASGDTQYF
TRBJ2-7 TRBV7-2 NA NA TGTGCCAGCAGCTTAGCGGGACAATACGAGCAGTACTTC CASSLAGQYEQYF
TRBJ2-7 TRBV7-8 NA NA TGTGCCAGCAGCTTGCAGGAAGCCTACGAGCAGTACTTC CASSLQEAYEQYF
TRBJ1-5 TRBV7-9 NA NA TGTGCCAGCAGCACAGGGAATAGCAATCAGCCCCAGCATTTT CASSTGNSNQPQHF
TRBJ1-2 TRBV23-1 TRBD1 NA TGCGCCAGCAGTCAACAGGGGGCGGGGATTATTAACTATGGCTACACCTTC CASSQQGAGIINYGYTF
TRBJ1-2 TRBV5-1 NA NA TGCGCCAGCAGCTTCGGTCAAAACCGAGACTATGGCTACACCTTC CASSFGQNRDYGYTF
TRBJ1-2 TRBV7-6 NA NA TGTGCCAGCAGCTCCGACTATGGCTACACCTTC CASSSDYGYTF
TRBJ2-3 TRBV9 TRBD2 NA TGTGCCAGCAGCGTAGGAATCGGCGGGGGATCCACAGATACGCAGTATTTT CASSVGIGGGSTDTQYF
TRBJ1-1 TRBV30 NA NA TGTGCCTGGAGTGTACTAGAGGAAGCTTTCTTT CAWSVLEEAFF
TRBJ1-1 TRBV18 NA NA TGTGCCAGCTCACCACCTGGGGTAGGCACTGAAGCTTTCTTT CASSPPGVGTEAFF
TRBJ1-2 TRBV30 NA NA TGTGCCTTGACAGGTTGGGGCTACACCTTC CALTGWGYTF
TRBJ1-1 TRBV19 TRBD1 NA TGTGCCAGTAGTCCCCGGGACAGACTAAACACTGAAGCTTTCTTT CASSPRDRLNTEAFF
TRBJ2-1 TRBV12-5 NA NA TGTGCTAGTGGTTTGGTATTGGGGAGCTCCTACAATGAGCAGTTCTTC CASGLVLGSSYNEQFF
TRBJ2-7 TRBV7-3 NA NA TGTGCCAGCAGCACCACGGGGGCTAGCGAGCAGTACTTC CASSTTGASEQYF
TRBJ2-1 TRBV7-2 TRBD1 NA TGTGCCAGCAGCCTTGGACAGGGTGCCTACAATGAGCAGTTCTTC CASSLGQGAYNEQFF
TRBJ2-6 TRBV5-1 TRBD1 NA TGCGCCAGCAGCTCCGCCGGGACAGGGGTTTCTGGGGCCAACGTCCTGACTTTC CASSSAGTGVSGANVLTF
TRBJ1-1 TRBV6-5 NA NA TGTGCCAGCAAGGGAGAGGCGGCATACACTGAAGCTTTCTTT CASKGEAAYTEAFF
TRBJ2-6 TRBV9 NA NA TGTGCCAGCAGCGTAGCTCTGGGGATCTCTGGGGCCAACGTCCTGACTTTC CASSVALGISGANVLTF
TRBJ1-6 TRBV6-5 NA NA TGTGCCAGCAGACTCTATAATTCACCCCTCCACTTT CASRLYNSPLHF
TRBJ2-4 TRBV5-1 NA NA TGCGCCAGCAGCTTGGACGCCAAAAACATTCAGTACTTC CASSLDAKNIQYF
TRBJ2-4 TRBV7-2 NA NA TGTGCCAGCAGCTTAGATCCCGACAGCGCGAGCATTCAGTACTTC CASSLDPDSASIQYF
TRBJ1-2 TRBV19 TRBD1 NA TGTGCCACCAGAGACAGGGGGAACACCTATGGCTACACCTTC CATRDRGNTYGYTF
TRBJ1-5 TRBV12-2 NA NA TGTGCAAGTCGCTTAGCGGGGGGTGTAAGGGATCAGCCCCAGCATTTT CASRLAGGVRDQPQHF
TRBJ2-7 TRBV29-1 NA NA TGCACTCCCCGGGACAAGTTGAGGGAGCAGTACTTC CTPRDKLREQYF
TRBJ2-1 TRBV5-1 TRBD1 NA TGCGCCAGCAGCTCAGGGACAGGGACCCGAACGTGGGTATCGAATGAGCAGTTCTTC CASSSGTGTRTWVSNEQFF
TRBJ2-7 TRBV23-1 NA NA TGCGCCAGCAGTCACGAGCAGTACTTC CASSHEQYF
TRBJ2-2 TRBV7-2 NA NA TGTGCCAGCAGCTCACGGTCCTTCACCGGGGAGCTGTTTTTT CASSSRSFTGELFF
TRBJ1-2 TRBV19 NA NA TGTGCCAGTAAAAGCGACAGCCCTTATGGCTACACCTTC CASKSDSPYGYTF
TRBJ2-2 TRBV5-8 NA NA TGTGCCAGCAGCTTAACAGGGACGTACACCGGGGAGCTGTTTTTT CASSLTGTYTGELFF
TRBJ1-4 TRBV7-9 TRBD1 NA TGTGCCAGCACGGACAGGGGGGATGAAAAACTGTTTTTT CASTDRGDEKLFF
TRBJ2-7 TRBV5-4 NA NA TGTGCCAGCAGCTTTTTTCAGCGATCCTACGAGCAGTACTTC CASSFFQRSYEQYF
TRBJ1-5 TRBV4-1 NA NA TGCGCCAGCAGCCACGGAGGGTACAATCAGCCCCAGCATTTT CASSHGGYNQPQHF
TRBJ1-2 TRBV5-6 NA NA TGTGCCAGCAGCTTAACAGGCCCCTTGAATATTTATGGCTACACCTTC CASSLTGPLNIYGYTF
TRBJ1-2 TRBV5-1 TRBD1 NA TGCGCCAGCACCCAAGGTGACAGGGCCCAAAACTATGGCTACACCTTC CASTQGDRAQNYGYTF
TRBJ1-2 TRBV30 NA NA TGTGCCTGGAACGTTCCACAGGGCTTCGGGGGCTACACCTTC CAWNVPQGFGGYTF
TRBJ1-2 TRBV19 TRBD1 NA TGTGCCAGTAGTCTACAGGGGGCAGATGGCTACACCTTC CASSLQGADGYTF
TRBJ1-1 TRBV7-2 NA NA TGTGCCAGCAGCTTAGTTTTGAGGGGAGAAGCTTTCTTT CASSLVLRGEAFF
TRBJ1-4 TRBV2 NA NA TGTGCCAGCATCCAGAATCTGGGAACTTTTAATGAAAAACTGTTTTTT CASIQNLGTFNEKLFF
TRBJ1-5 TRBV7-2 NA NA TGTGCCAGCAGCTTCGTCGGGCAGCCCCAGCATTTT CASSFVGQPQHF
TRBJ1-1 TRBV7-2 TRBD1 NA TGTGCCAGCAGCTTAGAAGGGGGCGTGGGGAAAGCTTTCTTT CASSLEGGVGKAFF
TRBJ1-3 TRBV29-1 NA few TGCAGCGTTGCGAATCGGATTAGCTCTGGAAACACCATATATTTT CSVANRISSGNTIYF
TRBJ2-7 TRBV2 TRBD1 NA TGTGCCAGCAGGGAGGCGGGACAGGGGGCTTACGAGCAGTACTTC CASREAGQGAYEQYF
TRBJ1-2 TRBV25-1 NA NA TGTGCCAGCAGTACAGAATTTTATGGCTACACCTTC CASSTEFYGYTF
TRBJ2-5 TRBV5-1 TRBD1 NA TGCGCCAGCAGTGAACAGACAGGGGGGCAAGAGACCCAGTACTTC CASSEQTGGQETQYF
TRBJ2-1 TRBV29-1 NA few TGCAGCGTACGTCAAGCCTCCAATGAGCAGTTCTTC CSVRQASNEQFF